One T cell receptor beta chain is described in this entry. The data stem from a study of blood T cell repertoires in COVID-19. The data were produced by immunoSEQ multiplex PCR, yet TCRdb's version contains in-frame clones alone and is incomplete. Of under 250,000 clones in the sample, almost 85% were seen once. Germline values: CDR1 SGHAT, CDR2 FQNNGV. V lost 0 bases and J 9 bases, leaving 9 bases between the germline ends. This CDR3 spans 13 amino acids. This rearrangement joins TRBV11-2 to TRBJ2-1, with D uncertain. The source is a man over 45 with acute or convalescent COVID-19. The sequencing input was peripheral blood. CDR3 in DNA: TGTGCCAGCAGCTTAGACTTCCGAGGTGAGCAGTTCTTC. It encodes CASSLDFRGEQFF.